The 28 T cell receptor beta chains listed next were all sequenced from one sample in a study of T cells in Graves' hyperthyroidism and ophthalmopathy (dated by TCRdb to the late 2010s). Libraries came from multiplex PCR. Sequencer: Illumina HiSeq 2000. TCR beta CDR3 regions were amplified from RNA transcripts. A first-round RT-PCR of the TCR CDR3 used the HTBI primer set with the Qiagen OneStep RT-PCR kit. TCRdb reran the public reads through fastp at Q25 and MiXCR, keeping productive beta chains. CDR3 protein sequences are deduplicated, and each keeps its most common genes and DNA. This sample is represented by approximately 610,000 distinct CDR3 sequences; roughly 14% of them were singletons. The biggest ten clones account for approximately 4.3% of the sample. Sequencing used blood. The receptors come from a woman in her thirties or forties with Graves' ophthalmopathy.

This clonotype was counted at least ten times. The chain employs TRBV4-1 and TRBJ2-7, with 8 nucleotides matching TRBD2. V lost 1 base, J lost 6 bases, and 5 bases stayed unmatched. The CDR3 length is 14 residues. Per the germline V gene, CDR1 is MGHRA and CDR2 is YSYEKL. The CDR3, as DNA: TGCGCCAGCAGCCAAGCGGGAGGGAGGAGCGAGCAGTACTTC. Its protein product is CASSQAGGRSEQYF.

This clonotype came up many times. The chain employs TRBV4-1 and TRBJ2-5; 12 bases are a match to TRBD2. Germline CDR1 and CDR2: MGHRA and YSYEKL. J lost 2 bases, V lost 4 bases, and 8 bases had no gene match. This CDR3 is built from 17 residues. The CDR3 region is CASSRRGLAGRQETQYF. The CDR3 DNA follows: TGCGCCAGCAGCCGACGCGGACTAGCGGGGAGGCAAGAGACCCAGTACTTC.

The gene calls are TRBV27 and TRBJ2-7, with D tentatively TRBD1 (5 bases). CDR1 is MNHEY, CDR2 SMNVEV, per germline (reference sequence). Trimming removed 3 bases at V and 5 bases at J, with 17 bases between. The CDR3 spans 15 residues. The CDR3 nucleotides read TGTGCCAGCAGTTTCCAACCGGGTGGGGCTGACGAGCAGTACTTC. As protein: CASSFQPGGADEQYF.

This clonotype showed up many times. The chain employs TRBV6-1 and TRBJ1-5; tentatively, D is TRBD1 (6 bases). The length of the CDR3 is 14 residues. Germline lookup yields CDR1 MNHNS and CDR2 SASEGT. Deletions cut 7 bases from V and 5 bases from J, with 15 bases between. The CDR3 region has the DNA TGTGCCAGCAATCCGACAGGCTTTTATCAGCCCCAGCATTTT. It yields the protein CASNPTGFYQPQHF.

V gene TRBV27 combines with J gene TRBJ2-7; the D gene could be TRBD1 or TRBD2 (7 bases each). Trimming removed 5 bases at V and 3 bases at J, with 20 bases between. The CDR3 has 16 amino acids. The germline CDR1 and CDR2 sequences are MNHEY and SMNVEV (reference sequence). Written as DNA, the CDR3 is TGTGCCAGCAGTCCCCGGGACAGCCGGGGGGTCTACGAGCAGTACTTC. Residues: CASSPRDSRGVYEQYF.

This clonotype was picked up many times. CDR3 amino acids: CASTGQAGGYGELFF. CDR3 in DNA: TGTGCCAGCACCGGGCAGGCAGGGGGCTACGGGGAGCTGTTTTTT. This chain uses TRBV12-3 or TRBV12-4 with TRBJ2-2; TRBD1 matches 8 bases. Trimming at V came to 7 bases and at J to 7 bases, leaving 11 bases not matched to a gene. This CDR3 is 15 amino acids long.

This clonotype was seen a handful of times. The chain recombines TRBV12-3 or TRBV12-4 with TRBJ1-5; D call uncertain. Trimming pared 1 base from V and 6 bases from J, leaving 7 bases between. This CDR3 spans 13 amino acids. In DNA form, the CDR3 reads TGTGCCAGCAGTTTAGGAGGCTTTCAGCCCCAGCATTTT. Its protein is CASSLGGFQPQHF.

This clonotype has a count of ten or more. The CDR3 spells CASSSIQGTNYGYTF. CDR3 nucleotides: TGTGCCAGCAGCTCGATACAGGGAACTAACTATGGCTACACCTTC. The chain couples TRBV11-2 to TRBJ1-2; TRBD1 might be the D (6 bases). Germline V gene sequence: CDR1 SGHAT, CDR2 FQNNGV. The germline V and J ends were trimmed by 4 bases and 0 bases, with 12 bases remaining between them. CDR3 length equals 15 residues.

This clonotype was observed at least ten times. The chain couples TRBV5-1 to TRBJ2-4, with D perhaps TRBD1 or TRBD2 (5 bases each). Germline V lookup: CDR1 SGHRS, CDR2 YFSETQ. There are 14 residues in the CDR3. V was trimmed by 2 bases and J by 8 bases, leaving 14 bases between them. The CDR3 coding sequence is TGCGCCAGCAGCTTCGGATTGGGGCGGGACATTCAGTACTTC. Translation: CASSFGLGRDIQYF.

This clonotype has only a few counts. V gene TRBV9 combines with J gene TRBJ1-3, with D uncertain. The germline V and J ends were trimmed by 0 bases and 5 bases, with 9 bases remaining between them. The CDR3 is made up of 14 amino acids. The germline gives CDR1 SGDLS, CDR2 YYNGEE. CDR3 DNA: TGTGCCAGCAGCGTAGGAAGTCCTCGAAACACCATATATTTT. This translates into CASSVGSPRNTIYF.

The chain combines TRBV6-1 with TRBJ2-2, with D unresolved. The ends were cut back, 0 bases at V and 5 bases at J, with 13 bases in the middle. This CDR3 spans 16 amino acids. CDR1 is MNHNS, CDR2 SASEGT, per germline. Here the CDR3 DNA reads TGTGCCAGCAGTGAAGCGAGGCTACAAATGACCGGGGAGCTGTTTTTT. The encoded protein is CASSEARLQMTGELFF.

This clonotype was recorded many times. The chain employs TRBV27 and TRBJ1-1; a possible D gene is TRBD1 (5 bases). The CDR3 has 13 amino acids. Germline V gene data show CDR1 as MNHEY and CDR2 as SMNVEV (reference sequence). V was cut by 2 bases and J by 11 bases, with 15 bases left in between. The CDR3 sequence is CASSLRQGGVAFF. The CDR3, as DNA: TGTGCCAGCAGTTTAAGGCAGGGAGGGGTGGCTTTCTTT.

This clonotype was detected many times. The CDR3 DNA sequence: TGTGCCAGCAGTCCCGGTTTGGGGGTAAGCACAGATACGCAGTATTTT. It codes for CASSPGLGVSTDTQYF. V and J are TRBV12-3 or TRBV12-4 and TRBJ2-3; either TRBD1 or TRBD2 may supply D (5 bases each). This CDR3 spans 16 amino acids. The V end lost 5 bases, the J end lost 0 bases, and 15 bases lay between the germline ends.

In this sample, this clonotype turned up a few times. J is TRBJ2-7 and V is TRBV4-1; the match to TRBD2 covers 8 bases. V gave up 1 base and J gave up 4 bases; unmatched junction bases: 12. Germline values: CDR1 MGHRA, CDR2 YSYEKL. This CDR3 is 17 amino acids long. The DNA for the CDR3 is TGCGCCAGCAGCCAAGCATTCACTAGCGGTGCCGTGTACGAGCAGTACTTC. This encodes CASSQAFTSGAVYEQYF.

This chain connects TRBV7-3 to TRBJ1-1; D gene unclear. The CDR3 is made up of 13 amino acids. CDR1 and CDR2 from the germline V gene are SGHTA and FQGTGA. V shed 5 bases and J shed 2 bases, with 9 bases lying between them. The chain's CDR3 is CASSIDVNTEAFF. CDR3 DNA: TGTGCCAGCAGCATCGACGTTAACACTGAAGCTTTCTTT.

With respect to this clonotype: Just one base apart from a much larger clone, this may be a read error. The chain has TRBV10-3 and TRBJ2-5; D ambiguous. The CDR3 loop spans 14 amino acids. Germline CDR1 reads ENHRY; CDR2 reads SYGVKD. CDR3 residues: CAVSESRVGETQYF. DNA of the CDR3: TGTGCCGTCAGTGAGTCAAGGGTAGGCGAGACCCAGTACTTC.

The table lists this clonotype with many counts. This rearrangement joins TRBV12-3 or TRBV12-4 to TRBJ2-7; maybe TRBD2 (6 bases). The CDR3 is made up of 15 amino acids. With 8 bases removed from V and 4 bases from J, the gap between germline ends came to 21 bases. CDR3 residues: CASGPAGLSSYEQYF. CDR3 nucleotide sequence: TGTGCCAGCGGCCCCGCGGGACTCTCTAGTTACGAGCAGTACTTC.

This clonotype has only a few counts. The chain carries TRBV3-1 and TRBJ1-1; D is unresolved. The CDR3 loop spans 13 amino acids. Germline V lookup: CDR1 LGHDT, CDR2 YNNKEL (reference sequence). The V end lost 1 base, the J end lost 4 bases, and 7 bases lay between the germline ends. The CDR3 DNA reads as TGTGCCAGCAGCCAAGTTCCCGGCACTGAAGCTTTCTTT. This sequence encodes CASSQVPGTEAFF.

This clonotype was observed a handful of times. The CDR3 is CASTRQGLHINTGELFF. CDR3 nucleotide sequence: TGTGCCAGCACCAGACAGGGGTTACACATAAACACCGGGGAGCTGTTTTTT. V gene TRBV11-1 combines with J gene TRBJ2-2; TRBD1 aligns across 8 bases. The CDR3 has 17 residues. V lost 7 bases and J lost 2; bases outside the gene matches: 12. Germline-derived CDR1 and CDR2 are SGHAT and FQDESV (reference sequence).

In this sample, this clonotype turned up many times. This chain connects TRBV28 to TRBJ1-2; no clear D. CDR3 length: 12 residues. Trimming left V 1 base short and J 4 bases short, with 4 bases between. From germline, CDR1 is MDHEN and CDR2 SYDVKM. In nucleotides, the CDR3 is TGTGCCAGCAGTTTATACCGCTATGGCTACACCTTC. Its protein is CASSLYRYGYTF.

This clonotype has at least ten counts. The chain combines TRBV27 with TRBJ2-7, with D possibly being TRBD1 or TRBD2 (6 bases each). CDR1 MNHEY and CDR2 SMNVEV come from the germline V gene (reference sequence). The CDR3 totals 17 residues. The V gene lost 0 bases and the J gene lost 2 bases, with 17 bases spanning the gap. Here the CDR3 DNA reads TGTGCCAGCAGTTTATCCGGTCGGGGGCTACTAACCTACGAGCAGTACTTC. Protein product: CASSLSGRGLLTYEQYF.

The table lists this clonotype with a few counts. The chain carries TRBV6-1 and TRBJ1-2; 9 nucleotides agree with TRBD1. The CDR3 has 16 amino acids. V gave up 6 bases and J gave up 4 bases; unmatched junction bases: 12. Germline loops: CDR1 MNHNS, CDR2 SASEGT. The CDR3: CASSTPAGQGIYGYTF. CDR3 coding DNA: TGTGCCAGCAGCACCCCGGCGGGACAGGGTATCTATGGCTACACCTTC.

The chain recombines TRBV19 with TRBJ1-1; unclear D gene. V lost 9 bases, J lost 3 bases, and 14 bases lay in between. The V gene's germline CDR1 is LNHDA and CDR2 SQIVND (reference sequence). The CDR3 is 13 amino acids. CDR3 region: CASNRERDTEAFF. The CDR3 DNA reads TGTGCCAGCAACCGCGAGCGGGACACTGAAGCTTTCTTT.

This clonotype was seen many times. The DNA for the CDR3 is TGTGCCACCAGGAGTAGCGGGAGAAGCACAGATACGCAGTATTTT. It codes for CATRSSGRSTDTQYF. This chain links TRBV15 with TRBJ2-3; TRBD2 aligns across 9 bases. CDR3 length: 15 amino acids. Germline lookup yields CDR1 LNHNV and CDR2 YYDKDF (reference sequence). Trimming at V came to 6 bases and at J to 0 bases, leaving 4 bases not matched to a gene.

A few counts support this clonotype. CDR3 sequence (DNA): TGTGCCAGCAGCCAACAATGGGGACTAGCGCTCTCCTACGAGCAGTACTTC. Amino acids: CASSQQWGLALSYEQYF. The gene calls are TRBV4-2 and TRBJ2-7; 10 bases agree with TRBD2. Per germline, CDR1 LGHNA and CDR2 YNFKEQ. V trimming: 2 bases; J trimming: 0 bases; junction bases outside the gene matches: 7. CDR3 length equals 17 residues.

This clonotype was seen many times. The chain uses TRBV20-1 and TRBJ2-5; D gene ambiguous. CDR3 length: 13 residues. Germline V CDR1 and CDR2: DFQATT, SNEGSKA (reference sequence). With 6 bases removed from V and 1 base from J, the gap between germline ends came to 12 bases. The CDR3 region has the DNA TGCAGTGCCCTCGAGCCTAGCCAAGAGACCCAGTACTTC. The encoded protein is CSALEPSQETQYF.

This clonotype was seen repeatedly, ten times or more. The rearrangement links TRBV6-5 to TRBJ1-2, with unresolved D. This CDR3 is built from 13 residues. V was pared by 0 bases and J by 0 bases, with 2 bases between. CDR1 is MNHEY, CDR2 SVGAGI, per germline. CDR3 residues: CASSYSTNYGYTF. The DNA for the CDR3 is TGTGCCAGCAGTTACTCGACTAACTATGGCTACACCTTC.

This clonotype has a count of ten or more. CDR3 sequence (DNA): TGTGCCAGCAGTTACTCAGTTGCAGGGGGGACCTACGAGCAGTACTTC. It encodes CASSYSVAGGTYEQYF. The chain carries TRBV6-5 and TRBJ2-7; perhaps TRBD1 as D (7 bases). Germline CDR1 is MNHEY and CDR2 is SVGAGI. V was clipped by 0 bases and J by 2 bases, with 14 bases between them. This CDR3 has 16 amino acids.